This T cell receptor beta chain was obtained from a study of shared clonotypes between healthy human individuals. It was CD45RO-negative cells, positively selected for CCR7, that made up naive CD8 cells, with terminally differentiated effector memory CD45RA+ cells excluded. V shed 6 bases, J shed 6 bases, and the junction held 7 bases outside the gene matches. The CDR3 spans 13 residues. The V gene's germline CDR1 is MDHEN and CDR2 SYDVKM. Clones were sequenced by immunoSEQ multiplex PCR, and TCRdb holds only the in-frame ones, with some missing. This table holds about 2.2 million clones, 93% found once.

The sequence was collected from a man younger than 35 in good health. Some clones in this sample may be carry-over from other donors' samples. Material: naive CD8+ T cells from PBMCs. The V gene is TRBV28, the J gene TRBJ1-1, with 7 bases fitting TRBD1. The CDR3 DNA reads TGTGCCAGCAGCACCGACAGGGTTGCTGAAGCTTTCTTT. It encodes CASSTDRVAEAFF.